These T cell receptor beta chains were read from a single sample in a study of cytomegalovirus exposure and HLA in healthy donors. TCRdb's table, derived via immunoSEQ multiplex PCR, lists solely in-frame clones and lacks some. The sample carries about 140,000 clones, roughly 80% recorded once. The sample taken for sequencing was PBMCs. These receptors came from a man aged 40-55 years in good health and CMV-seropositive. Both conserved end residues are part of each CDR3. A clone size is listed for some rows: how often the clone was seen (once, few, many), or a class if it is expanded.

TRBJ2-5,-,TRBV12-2,CASRLWDRRQETQYF
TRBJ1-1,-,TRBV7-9,CSSSLGTTGEATEAFF
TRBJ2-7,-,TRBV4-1,CASSHRTRTDEQYF
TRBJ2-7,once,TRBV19,CASRASGKYEQYF
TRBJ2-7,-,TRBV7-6,CASSLTEGSYEQYF
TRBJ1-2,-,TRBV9,CASSVEDRNFDGYTF
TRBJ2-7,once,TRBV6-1,CASSEAGRNSLVHRGYEQYF
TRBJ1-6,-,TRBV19,CASRTGKVVSPLHF
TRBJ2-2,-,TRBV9,CASSPSLSGELFF
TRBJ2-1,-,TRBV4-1,CASSQGPGSNNEQFF
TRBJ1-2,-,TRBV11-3,CASSPRANYGYTF
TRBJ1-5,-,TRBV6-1,CASRTGRVGNQPQHF
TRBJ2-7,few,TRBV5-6,CASSPHGGAQYEQYF
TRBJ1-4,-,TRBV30,CACASRGKEKLFF
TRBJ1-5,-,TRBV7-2,CASSSYQGNQPQHF
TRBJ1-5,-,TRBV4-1,CASSQTPGSNQPQHF
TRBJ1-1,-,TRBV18,CASSPPTGMNTEAFF
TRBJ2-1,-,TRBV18,CASSPRDRGPPGSYNEQFF
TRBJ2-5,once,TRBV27,CASSLSWGQGLDQYF
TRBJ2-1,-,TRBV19,CASMGRANYEQFF
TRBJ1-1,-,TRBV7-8,CASSSGRDTEAFF
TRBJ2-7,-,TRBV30,CAWRTPWGPEQYF
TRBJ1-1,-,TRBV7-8,CASSFSPGAEAFF
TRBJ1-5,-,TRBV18,CASSPTLFLEPQHF
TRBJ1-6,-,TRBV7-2,CASSFYVQGNSPLHF
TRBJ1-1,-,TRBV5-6,CASSRREGRYTEAFF
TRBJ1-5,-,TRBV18,CASSPEQASNQPQHF
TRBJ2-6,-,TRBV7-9,CASSPRGSGANVLTF
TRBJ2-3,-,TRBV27,CASSSHRGPPVTDTQYF
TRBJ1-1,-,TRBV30,CAWGKDRGLTEAFF
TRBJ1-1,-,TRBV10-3,CAISTGEEVTEAFF
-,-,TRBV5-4,CASSLNRLYEQYF
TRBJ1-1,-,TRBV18,CASSESANTEAFF
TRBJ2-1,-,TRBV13,CASSLGPGLGYNEQFF
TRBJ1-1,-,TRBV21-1,CARLRRQARF
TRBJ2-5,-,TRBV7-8,CASTKAGAETQYF
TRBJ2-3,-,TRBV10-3,CASRQGATDTQYF
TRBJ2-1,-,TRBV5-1,CASSLYRTYNEQFF
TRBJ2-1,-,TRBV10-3,CAITTGDNEQFF
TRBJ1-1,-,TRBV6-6,CASSAPRGNTEAFF
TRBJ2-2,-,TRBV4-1,CASSHGLAGGSNTGELFF
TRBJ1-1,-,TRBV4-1,CASSQREEDTEAFF
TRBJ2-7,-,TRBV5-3,CARSTGSKGVEQYF
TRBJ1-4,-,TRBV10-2,CASSDSPNSGAKLFF
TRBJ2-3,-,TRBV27,CASSPQRGWRDTQYF
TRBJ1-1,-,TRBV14,CASSQWGQGNTEAFF
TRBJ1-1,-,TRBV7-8,CASSSRRVNTEAFF
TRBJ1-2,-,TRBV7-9,CASSPDIYSYGYTF
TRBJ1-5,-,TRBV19,CASNFNSGWMTETGGLNQPQHF
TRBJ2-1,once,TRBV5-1,CASSLTGTEVF
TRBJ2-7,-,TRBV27,CASSTTSKVREQYF
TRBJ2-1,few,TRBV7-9,CASSWDGDRQFF
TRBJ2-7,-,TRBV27,CASSFAGGPYEQYF
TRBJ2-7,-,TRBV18,CASSQSGTSGRGTYEQYF
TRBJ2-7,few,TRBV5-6,CASSPGGPPYEQYF